Listed here are 25 T cell receptor beta chains from one sample, sequenced in a study of monozygotic twins with inflammatory bowel disease. With the 5' RACE reads reprocessed, TCRdb shows one record per CDR3 protein and no DNA. In total, the table holds a few hundred thousand distinct CDR3 sequences. Sequences were obtained from blood. These receptors all stem from a human donor with ulcerative colitis or Crohn's disease, or a healthy co-twin of an affected twin (not recorded which).

V and J are TRBV5-6 and TRBJ1-3; TCRdb returns TRBD1, unconfirmable since there is no DNA. CDR1 and CDR2 from the germline V gene are SGHDT and YYEEEE. The CDR3 contains 19 residues. CDR3 sequence reads: CASSLGSISGPSSGNTIYF.

This sequence joins TRBV10-1 and TRBJ2-7; TCRdb's assignment of TRBD1 cannot be checked, as there is no DNA. Germline V gene sequence: CDR1 WNHNN, CDR2 SYGVQD (reference sequence). This CDR3 region has 12 residues. The CDR3 is CASKGGTYEQYF.

The V gene is TRBV7-3, the J gene TRBJ1-2; checking the TCRdb D call of TRBD1 is not possible without DNA. CDR3 length: 16 amino acids. CDR1 is SGHTA and CDR2 is FQGTGA in the germline V gene. CDR3 residues: CASSFSPTDSNYGYTF.

The rearrangement joins TRBV2 to TRBJ1-1. This CDR3 contains 13 residues. Germline-derived CDR1 and CDR2 are SNHLY and FYNNEI. The CDR3 region is CASLRRGETEAFF.

The rearrangement joins TRBV23-1 to TRBJ2-4; TCRdb's assignment of TRBD1 cannot be checked, as there is no DNA. TRBV23-1 qualifies as an ORF whose function is uncertain. CDR3 length: 23 residues. The CDR3 here is CASSQFSRPRGLTFQEAKNIQYF.

The chain has TRBV5-5 and TRBJ2-5; TCRdb's D call of TRBD1 is untestable without DNA. Germline-derived CDR1 and CDR2 are SGHKS and YYEKEE (reference sequence). The CDR3 runs 14 residues. CDR3 protein: CASTPSPTSETQYF.

V usage is TRBV12-3 or TRBV12-4 and J usage is TRBJ2-1; TCRdb indicates TRBD1, and absent DNA this call remains unverified. The CDR3 length is 15 residues. This chain's CDR3 is CASSFPRQGHNEQFF.

The V and J genes are TRBV12-3 or TRBV12-4 and TRBJ2-3; as DNA is missing, the TRBD1 call by TCRdb cannot be tested. This CDR3 spans 16 amino acids. CDR3 loop: CASSTHQGGPGDTQYF.

The V call is TRBV29-1, the J call TRBJ1-2; TCRdb calls TRBD1, which cannot be checked without DNA. The CDR3 has 12 residues. Germline V gives CDR1 SQVTM, CDR2 ANQGSEA. CDR3 region: CSAISPNYGYTF. Complete variable domain (other parts from reference TRBV29-1 and TRBJ1-2): SAVISQKPSRDICQRGTSLTIQCQVDSQVTMMFWYRQQPGQSLTLIATANQGSEATYESGFVIDKFPISRPNLTFSTLTVSNMSPEDSSIYLCSAISPNYGYTFGSGTRLTVV.

The chain combines TRBV7-2 with TRBJ1-3; TCRdb's D gene call, TRBD1, goes unchecked for lack of DNA. The CDR3 loop spans 16 amino acids. Germline V gene sequence: CDR1 SGHTA, CDR2 FQGNSA. CDR3 residues: CASSNRQGSSGNTIYF.

J is TRBJ1-4 and V is TRBV5-1; the D call from TCRdb, TRBD1, cannot be confirmed without DNA. This CDR3 has 15 amino acids. The V gene's germline CDR1 is SGHRS and CDR2 YFSETQ. This CDR3 is CASRHRQGREEKLFF.

The V and J genes are TRBV12-3 or TRBV12-4 and TRBJ1-6. The CDR3 contains 13 residues. The CDR3 sequence: CASSRLVNSPLHF.

V gene TRBV18 combines with J gene TRBJ2-1; TCRdb's D gene call, TRBD1, goes unchecked for lack of DNA. CDR3 length: 15 residues. Germline-derived CDR1 and CDR2 are KGHSH and LQKENI. The CDR3 protein is CASSPGTGGGDEQFF.

The V call is TRBV21-1, the J call TRBJ1-2; the D call of TRBD1 rests on TCRdb alone, since no DNA is present to check it. TRBV21-1 is shown as a pseudogene. There are 16 residues in the CDR3. CDR3 region: CASSKVVRGPEKGYTF.

V and J are TRBV4-1 and TRBJ2-2; TCRdb gives TRBD1 as the D gene, but with no DNA this cannot be confirmed. Germline CDR1 and CDR2: MGHRA and YSYEKL. CDR3 length: 13 amino acids. The CDR3: CASSPGGSGELFF.

V usage is TRBV20-1 and J usage is TRBJ2-3; the TCRdb call, TRBD2, lacks DNA for checking. The CDR3 extends over 15 amino acids. Germline V CDR1 and CDR2: DFQATT, SNEGSKA (reference sequence). This chain's CDR3 is CSADGAAGGPDTQYF.

The chain joins TRBV7-9 to TRBJ2-2; as DNA is missing, the TRBD1 call by TCRdb cannot be tested. The CDR3 is 15 amino acids. Germline CDR1 and CDR2: SEHNR and FQNEAQ (reference sequence). This CDR3 reads CASSPPDRNTGELFF.

The chain is built from TRBV5-1 and TRBJ1-4. Germline values: CDR1 SGHRS, CDR2 YFSETQ. There are 15 residues in the CDR3. The CDR3: CASSLGTQGREKLFF. Based on the CDR3 plus reference TRBV5-1 and TRBJ1-4, the full variable domain is KAGVTQTPRYLIKTRGQQVTLSCSPISGHRSVSWYQQTPGQGLQFLFEYFSETQRNKGNFPGRFSGRQFSNSRSEMNVSTLELGDSALYLCASSLGTQGREKLFFGSGTQLSVL.

The chain uses TRBV9 and TRBJ1-6; the D gene TCRdb calls, TRBD1, cannot be checked with no DNA. CDR3 size: 15 residues. CDR1 and CDR2 (germline): SGDLS, YYNGEE. The CDR3 reads CASSVGDGGNSPLHF.

CDR3: CASSIVAGASTDTQYF. The gene calls are TRBV19 and TRBJ2-3; TCRdb names TRBD2, which stays unverified in the absence of DNA. The CDR3 length is 16 residues. Germline CDR1 is LNHDA and CDR2 is SQIVND (reference sequence).

The CDR3 spells CASSSGQGAAEQYF. The chain employs TRBV5-1 and TRBJ2-7; TCRdb's D call, TRBD1, is unchecked because there is no DNA. The germline CDR1 and CDR2 sequences are SGHRS and YFSETQ. The CDR3 totals 14 residues.

The chain joins TRBV4-1 to TRBJ2-1; TCRdb gives TRBD2 as the D gene, but with no DNA this cannot be confirmed. Per germline, CDR1 MGHRA and CDR2 YSYEKL. CDR3 length equals 14 residues. The CDR3 loop is CASSQEPGPDEQFF.

The chain uses TRBV5-1 and TRBJ1-6. Germline V gene data show CDR1 as SGHRS and CDR2 as YFSETQ. This CDR3 region has 15 residues. CDR3 amino acids: CASSFQDQRNSPLHF.

The chain carries TRBV29-1 and TRBJ1-1; TCRdb selects TRBD1, and the lack of DNA leaves this call unchecked. Germline-derived CDR1 and CDR2 are SQVTM and ANQGSEA. The CDR3 has 12 amino acids. The CDR3 sequence is CSVVRGRAEAFF.

CDR3 loop: CASSLVTSDEAFF. The J gene is TRBJ1-1, the V gene TRBV5-1. This CDR3 comprises 13 residues. In germline, CDR1 is SGHRS, CDR2 YFSETQ.